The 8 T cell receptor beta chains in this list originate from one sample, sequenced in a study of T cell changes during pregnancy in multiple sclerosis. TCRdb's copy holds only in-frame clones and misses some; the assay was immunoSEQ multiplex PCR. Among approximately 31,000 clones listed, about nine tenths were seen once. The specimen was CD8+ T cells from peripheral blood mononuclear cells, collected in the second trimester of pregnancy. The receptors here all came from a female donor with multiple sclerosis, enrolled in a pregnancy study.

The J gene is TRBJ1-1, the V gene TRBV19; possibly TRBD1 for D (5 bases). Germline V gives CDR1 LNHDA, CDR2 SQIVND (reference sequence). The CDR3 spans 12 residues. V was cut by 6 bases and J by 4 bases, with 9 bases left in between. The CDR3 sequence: CASRWGSTEAFF. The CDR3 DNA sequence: TGTGCCAGTAGGTGGGGCAGCACTGAAGCTTTCTTT. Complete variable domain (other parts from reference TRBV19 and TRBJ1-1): DGGITQSPKYLFRKEGQNVTLSCEQNLNHDAMYWYRQDPGQGLRLIYYSQIVNDFQKGDIAEGYSVSREKKESFPLTVTSAQKNPTAFYLCASRWGSTEAFFGQGTRLTVV.

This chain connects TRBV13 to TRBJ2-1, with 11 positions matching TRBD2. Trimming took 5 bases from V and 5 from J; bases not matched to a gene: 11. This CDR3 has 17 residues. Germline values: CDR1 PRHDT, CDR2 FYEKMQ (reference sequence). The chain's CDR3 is CASSAPTSGSFNNEQFF. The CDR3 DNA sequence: TGTGCCAGCAGCGCCCCCACTAGCGGGAGTTTTAACAATGAGCAGTTCTTC. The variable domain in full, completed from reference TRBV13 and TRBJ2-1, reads AAGVIQSPRHLIKEKRETATLKCYPIPRHDTVYWYQQGPGQDPQFLISFYEKMQSDKGSIPDRFSAQQFSDYHSELNMSSLELGDSALYFCASSAPTSGSFNNEQFFGPGTRLTVL.

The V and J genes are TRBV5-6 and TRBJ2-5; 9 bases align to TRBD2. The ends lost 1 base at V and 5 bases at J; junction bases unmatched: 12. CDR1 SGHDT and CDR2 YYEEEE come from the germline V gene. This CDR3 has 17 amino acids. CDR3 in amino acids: CASSLLREGLGGETQYF. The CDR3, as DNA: TGTGCCAGCAGCTTGTTGCGGGAGGGCCTAGGGGGGGAGACCCAGTACTTC.

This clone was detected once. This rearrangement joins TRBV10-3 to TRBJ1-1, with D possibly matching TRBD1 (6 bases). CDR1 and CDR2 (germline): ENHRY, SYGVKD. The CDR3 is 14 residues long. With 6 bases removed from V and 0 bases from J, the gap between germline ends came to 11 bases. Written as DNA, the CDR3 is TGTGCCATCAGGCCGACAGGCGTGAACACTGAAGCTTTCTTT. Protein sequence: CAIRPTGVNTEAFF.

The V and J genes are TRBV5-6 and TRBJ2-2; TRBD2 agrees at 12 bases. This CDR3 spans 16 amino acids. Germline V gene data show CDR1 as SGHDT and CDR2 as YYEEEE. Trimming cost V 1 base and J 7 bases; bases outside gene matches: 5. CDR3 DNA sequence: TGTGCCAGCAGCTTGATGACTAGCGGGAGTAGCGGGGAGCTGTTTTTT. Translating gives CASSLMTSGSSGELFF.

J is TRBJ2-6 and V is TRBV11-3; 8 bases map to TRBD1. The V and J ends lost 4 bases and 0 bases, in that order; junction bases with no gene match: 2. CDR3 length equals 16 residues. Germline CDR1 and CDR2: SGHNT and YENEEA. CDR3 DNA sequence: TGTGCCAGCAGCTCTGGGACAGGCTCTGGGGCCAACGTCCTGACTTTC. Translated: CASSSGTGSGANVLTF.

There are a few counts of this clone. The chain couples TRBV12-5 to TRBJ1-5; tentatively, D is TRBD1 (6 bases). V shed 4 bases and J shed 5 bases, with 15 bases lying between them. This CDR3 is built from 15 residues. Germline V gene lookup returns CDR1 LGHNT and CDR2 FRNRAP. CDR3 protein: CASGWTAKGDQPQHF. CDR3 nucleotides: TGTGCTAGTGGTTGGACAGCGAAAGGTGATCAGCCCCAGCATTTT.

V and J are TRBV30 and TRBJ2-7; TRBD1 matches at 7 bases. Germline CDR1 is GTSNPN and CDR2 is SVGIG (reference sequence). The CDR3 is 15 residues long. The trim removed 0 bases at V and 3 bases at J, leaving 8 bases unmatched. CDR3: CAWSVLAGGGYEQYF. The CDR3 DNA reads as TGTGCCTGGAGTGTACTGGCAGGGGGTGGCTACGAGCAGTACTTC.